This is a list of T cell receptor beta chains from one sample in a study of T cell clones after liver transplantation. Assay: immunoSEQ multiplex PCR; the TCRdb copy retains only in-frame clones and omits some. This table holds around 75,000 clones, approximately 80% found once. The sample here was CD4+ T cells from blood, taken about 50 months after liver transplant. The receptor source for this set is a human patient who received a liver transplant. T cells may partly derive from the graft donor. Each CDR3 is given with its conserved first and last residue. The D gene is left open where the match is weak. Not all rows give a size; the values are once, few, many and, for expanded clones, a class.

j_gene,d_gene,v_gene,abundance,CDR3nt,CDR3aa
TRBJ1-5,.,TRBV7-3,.,TGTGCCAGCAGCCCTGGGGGCGAGGTTTTGCAGCCCCAGCATTTT,CASSPGGEVLQPQHF
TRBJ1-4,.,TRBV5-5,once,TGTGCCAGCAGCCTGACAGCAACTAATGAAAAACTGTTTTTT,CASSLTATNEKLFF
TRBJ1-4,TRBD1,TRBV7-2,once,TGTGCCAGCAGCTTAGCGGGGCTCGGGACAGGAGCTGAAAAACTGTTTTTT,CASSLAGLGTGAEKLFF
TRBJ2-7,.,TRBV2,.,TGTGCCAGCACCCTCCGGGACAACTACGAGCAGTACTTC,CASTLRDNYEQYF
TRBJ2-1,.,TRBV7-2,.,TGTGCCAGCAGCTTAGCGAAGGGGTCCTACAATGAGCAGTTCTTC,CASSLAKGSYNEQFF
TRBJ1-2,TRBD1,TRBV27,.,TGTGCCAGCAGTACGGGGACAGGGCGGGACTATGGCTACACCTTC,CASSTGTGRDYGYTF
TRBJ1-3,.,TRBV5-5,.,TGTGCCAGCAGCTTGGGTCGTGGTGGGGGATCCGGAAACACCATATATTTT,CASSLGRGGGSGNTIYF
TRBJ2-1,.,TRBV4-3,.,TGCGCCAGCAGCCAAGCCACCGCCTACAATGAGCAGTTCTTC,CASSQATAYNEQFF
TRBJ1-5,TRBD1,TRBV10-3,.,TGTGCCATCAGGGGGACAGGGGATAGCAATCAGCCCCAGCATTTT,CAIRGTGDSNQPQHF
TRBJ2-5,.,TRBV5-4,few,TGTGCCAGCAGCTTCGGTAGGGGGGAAGTAAAAGAGACCCAGTACTTC,CASSFGRGEVKETQYF
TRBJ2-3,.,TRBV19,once,TGTGCCAGTAGTCGAGGTCCAGCGGAGCCGGGGGATACGCAGTATTTT,CASSRGPAEPGDTQYF
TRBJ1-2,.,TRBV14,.,TGTGCCAGCAGCCAAGGGTGGCATGGCTACACCTTC,CASSQGWHGYTF
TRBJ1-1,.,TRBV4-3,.,TGCGCCAGCAGCCAAGATCCCGGGAGCACTGAAGCTTTCTTT,CASSQDPGSTEAFF
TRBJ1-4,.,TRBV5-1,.,TGCGCCAGCAGCCCGCAGGGACGGGGACTGTTTTTT,CASSPQGRGLFF
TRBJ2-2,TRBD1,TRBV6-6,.,TGTGCCAGCAGTTATTCCGGGACAGGGGACCCCGGGGAGCTGTTTTTT,CASSYSGTGDPGELFF
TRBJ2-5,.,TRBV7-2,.,TGTGCCAGCAGCTTAGGGTTGGGGGGAGAGACCCAGTACTTC,CASSLGLGGETQYF
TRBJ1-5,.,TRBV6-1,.,TGTGCCAGCAGGTCGGAAAGGGCAAGCAATCAGCCCCAGCATTTT,CASRSERASNQPQHF
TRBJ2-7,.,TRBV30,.,TGTGCCTGGAGTGTAAACTCCGAGCAGTACTTC,CAWSVNSEQYF
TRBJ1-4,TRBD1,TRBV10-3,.,TGTGCCATCAGAGGGGACAGGGGGCTTGAAAAACTGTTTTTT,CAIRGDRGLEKLFF
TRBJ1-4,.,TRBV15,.,TGTGCCACCAATGGGGGCCCCGGGAATGAAAAACTGTTTTTT,CATNGGPGNEKLFF
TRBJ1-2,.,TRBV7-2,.,TGTGCCAGCAGCTTAAATAAGGGGGTCAACTATGGCTACACCTTC,CASSLNKGVNYGYTF
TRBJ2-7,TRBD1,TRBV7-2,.,TGTGCCAGCAGCCGACAGGGGGCGGTGGATGAGCAGTACTTC,CASSRQGAVDEQYF
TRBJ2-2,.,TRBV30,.,TGTGCCTGGTGGACGGTGCCCGGGGAGCTGTTTTTT,CAWWTVPGELFF
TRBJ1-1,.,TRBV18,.,TGTGCCAGCTCCCTACAGGGAGAGGGCACTGAAGCTTTCTTT,CASSLQGEGTEAFF
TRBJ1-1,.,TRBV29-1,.,TGCAGCGCCGGGACCGGACAGATTCTAACTGAAGCTTTCTTT,CSAGTGQILTEAFF
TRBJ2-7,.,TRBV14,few,TGTGCCAGCAGCCAAGGCGGGTGGTGGGACTTTTCCTACGAGCAGTACTTC,CASSQGGWWDFSYEQYF
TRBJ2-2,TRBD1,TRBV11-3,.,TGTGCCAGCAGCCAAAGGGGGACAGGGGTCGGGGAGCTGTTTTTT,CASSQRGTGVGELFF
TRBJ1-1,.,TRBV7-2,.,TGTGCCAGCAGCGTTGGTGGTCGGACTGAAGCTTTCTTT,CASSVGGRTEAFF
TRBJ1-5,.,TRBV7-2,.,TGTGCCAGCAGCTTAGTCGGGGTACATCAGCCCCAGCATTTT,CASSLVGVHQPQHF
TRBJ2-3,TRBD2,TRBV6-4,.,TGTGCCAGCAGTCGGACTAGCGGGAGGGCCGTGCAGTATTTT,CASSRTSGRAVQYF